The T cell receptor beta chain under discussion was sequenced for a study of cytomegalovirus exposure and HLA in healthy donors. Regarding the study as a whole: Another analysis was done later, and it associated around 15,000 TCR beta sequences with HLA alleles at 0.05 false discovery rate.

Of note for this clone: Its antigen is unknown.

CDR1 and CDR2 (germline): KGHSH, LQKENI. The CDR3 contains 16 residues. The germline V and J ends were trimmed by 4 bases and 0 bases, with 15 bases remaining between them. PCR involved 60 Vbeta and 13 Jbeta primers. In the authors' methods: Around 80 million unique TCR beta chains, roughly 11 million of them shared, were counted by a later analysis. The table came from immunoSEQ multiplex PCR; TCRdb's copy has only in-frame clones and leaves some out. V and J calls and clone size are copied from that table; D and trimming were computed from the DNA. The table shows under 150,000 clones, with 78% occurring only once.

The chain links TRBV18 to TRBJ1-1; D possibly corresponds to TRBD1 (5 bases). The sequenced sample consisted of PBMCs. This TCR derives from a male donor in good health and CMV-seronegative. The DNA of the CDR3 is TGTGCCAGCTCACTTACAGCCGACAGCTTGAACACTGAAGCTTTCTTT. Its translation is CASSLTADSLNTEAFF.